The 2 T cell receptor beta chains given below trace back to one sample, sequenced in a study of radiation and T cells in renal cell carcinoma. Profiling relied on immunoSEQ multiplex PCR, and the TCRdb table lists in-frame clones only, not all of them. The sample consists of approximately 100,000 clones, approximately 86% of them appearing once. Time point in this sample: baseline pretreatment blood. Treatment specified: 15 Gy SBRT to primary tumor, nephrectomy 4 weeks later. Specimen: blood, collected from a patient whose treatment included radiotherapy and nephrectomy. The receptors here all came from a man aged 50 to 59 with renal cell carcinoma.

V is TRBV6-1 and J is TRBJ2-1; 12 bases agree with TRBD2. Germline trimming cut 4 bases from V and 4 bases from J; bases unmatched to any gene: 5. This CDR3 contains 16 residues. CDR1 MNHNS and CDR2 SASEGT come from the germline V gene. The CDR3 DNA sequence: TGTGCCAGCAGTGGACTAGCGGGAGAGGCGTACAATGAGCAGTTCTTC. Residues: CASSGLAGEAYNEQFF.

The CDR3 region has the DNA TGTGCCAGCAGCGTAGCTGGGACAGGGGTCGGGGGCGAGCAGTACTTC. Encoded protein: CASSVAGTGVGGEQYF. V gene TRBV9 combines with J gene TRBJ2-7; 10 nucleotides align to TRBD1. This CDR3 has 16 amino acids. Germline V gene data show CDR1 as SGDLS and CDR2 as YYNGEE. The V and J ends lost 0 bases and 6 bases, in that order; junction bases with no gene match: 9.